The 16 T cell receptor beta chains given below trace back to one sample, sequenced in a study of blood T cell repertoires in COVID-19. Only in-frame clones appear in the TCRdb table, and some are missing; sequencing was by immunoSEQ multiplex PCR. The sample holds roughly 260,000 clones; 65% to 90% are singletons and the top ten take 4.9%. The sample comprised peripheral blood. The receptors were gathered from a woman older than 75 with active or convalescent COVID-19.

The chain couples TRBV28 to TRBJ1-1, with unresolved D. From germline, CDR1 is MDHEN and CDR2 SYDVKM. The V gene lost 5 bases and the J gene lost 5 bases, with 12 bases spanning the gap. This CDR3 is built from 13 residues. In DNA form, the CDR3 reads TGTGCCAGCAGTCCCCCTTGGCCGACTGAAGCTTTCTTT. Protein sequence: CASSPPWPTEAFF.

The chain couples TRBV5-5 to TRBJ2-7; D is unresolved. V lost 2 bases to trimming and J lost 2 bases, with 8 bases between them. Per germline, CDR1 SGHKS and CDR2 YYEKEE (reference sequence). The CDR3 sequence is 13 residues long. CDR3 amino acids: CASSFLSAYEQYF. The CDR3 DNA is TGTGCCAGCAGCTTTCTGTCTGCCTACGAGCAGTACTTC.

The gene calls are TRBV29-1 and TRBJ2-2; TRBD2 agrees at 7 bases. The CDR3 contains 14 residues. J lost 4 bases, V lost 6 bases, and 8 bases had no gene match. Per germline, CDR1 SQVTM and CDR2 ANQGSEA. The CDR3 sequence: CSVRLGGSTGELFF. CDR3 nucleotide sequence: TGCAGCGTCCGCCTGGGGGGGTCCACCGGGGAGCTGTTTTTT.

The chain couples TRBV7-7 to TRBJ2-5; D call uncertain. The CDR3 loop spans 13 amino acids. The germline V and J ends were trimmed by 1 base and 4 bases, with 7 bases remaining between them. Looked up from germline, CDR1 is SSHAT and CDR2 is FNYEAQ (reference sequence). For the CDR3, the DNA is TGTGCCAGCAGCTTAGACACAAGAGAGACCCAGTACTTC. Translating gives CASSLDTRETQYF.

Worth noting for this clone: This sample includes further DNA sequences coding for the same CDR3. The CDR3 reads CASSLVGQGVNIQYF. For the CDR3, the DNA is TGCGCCAGCAGCTTGGTGGGACAGGGTGTAAACATTCAGTACTTC. The V gene is TRBV5-1, the J gene TRBJ2-4, with 9 bases lining up with TRBD1. The germline V gene has CDR1 SGHRS and CDR2 YFSETQ. The CDR3 has 15 residues. Trimming cost V 0 bases and J 6 bases; bases outside gene matches: 4. The full variable domain, in which reference TRBV5-1 and TRBJ2-4 provide the parts outside the CDR3, is KAGVTQTPRYLIKTRGQQVTLSCSPISGHRSVSWYQQTPGQGLQFLFEYFSETQRNKGNFPGRFSGRQFSNSRSEMNVSTLELGDSALYLCASSLVGQGVNIQYFGAGTRLSVL.

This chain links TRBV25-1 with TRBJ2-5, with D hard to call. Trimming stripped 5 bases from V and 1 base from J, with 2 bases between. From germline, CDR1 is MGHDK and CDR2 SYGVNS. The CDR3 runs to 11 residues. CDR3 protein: CASSLQETQYF. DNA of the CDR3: TGTGCCAGCAGTCTCCAAGAGACCCAGTACTTC.

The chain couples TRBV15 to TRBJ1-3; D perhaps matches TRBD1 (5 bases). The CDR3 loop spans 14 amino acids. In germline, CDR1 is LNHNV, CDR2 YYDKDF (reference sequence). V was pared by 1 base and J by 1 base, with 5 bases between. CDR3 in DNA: TGTGCCACCAGCAGAGGGACATCTGGAAACACCATATATTTT. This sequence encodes CATSRGTSGNTIYF.

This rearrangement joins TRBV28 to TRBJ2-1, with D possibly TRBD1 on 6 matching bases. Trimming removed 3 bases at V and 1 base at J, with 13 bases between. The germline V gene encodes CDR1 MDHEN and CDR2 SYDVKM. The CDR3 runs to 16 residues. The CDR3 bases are TGTGCCAGCAGTTTCCATGGGGGACATTCCTACAATGAGCAGTTCTTC. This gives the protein CASSFHGGHSYNEQFF.

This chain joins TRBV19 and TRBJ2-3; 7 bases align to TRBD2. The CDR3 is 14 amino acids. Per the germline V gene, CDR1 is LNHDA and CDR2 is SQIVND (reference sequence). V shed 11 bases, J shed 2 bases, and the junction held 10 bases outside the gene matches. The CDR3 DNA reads TGTGCCCGGCCGAGCGGGACCTTCACAGATACGCAGTATTTT. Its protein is CARPSGTFTDTQYF.

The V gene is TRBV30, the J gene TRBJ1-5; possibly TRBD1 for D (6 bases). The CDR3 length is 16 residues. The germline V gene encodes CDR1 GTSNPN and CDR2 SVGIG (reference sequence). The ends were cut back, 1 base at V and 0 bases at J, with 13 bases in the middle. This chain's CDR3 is CAWSGGTSDSNQPQHF. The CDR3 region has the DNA TGTGCCTGGAGTGGGGGGACATCGGATAGCAATCAGCCCCAGCATTTT. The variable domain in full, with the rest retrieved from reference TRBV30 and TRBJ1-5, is SQTIHQWPATLVQPVGSPLSLECTVEGTSNPNLYWYRQAAGRGLQLLFYSVGIGQISSEVPQNLSASRPQDRQFILSSKKLLLSDSGFYLCAWSGGTSDSNQPQHFGDGTRLSIL.

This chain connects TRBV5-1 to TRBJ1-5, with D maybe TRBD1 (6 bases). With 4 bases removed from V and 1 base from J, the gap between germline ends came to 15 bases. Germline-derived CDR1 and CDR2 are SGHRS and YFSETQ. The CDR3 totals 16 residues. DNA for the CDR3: TGCGCCAGCAGCCTGGGACACGGGGGGAGCAATCAGCCCCAGCATTTT. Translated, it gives CASSLGHGGSNQPQHF.

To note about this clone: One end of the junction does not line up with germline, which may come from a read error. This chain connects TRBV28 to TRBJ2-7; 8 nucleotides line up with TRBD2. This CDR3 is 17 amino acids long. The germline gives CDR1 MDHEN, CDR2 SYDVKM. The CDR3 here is CASTLPQASGPKFEQYF. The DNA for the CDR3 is TGTGCCAGCACTTTACCCCAGGCTAGCGGGCCTAAATTCGAGCAGTACTTC.

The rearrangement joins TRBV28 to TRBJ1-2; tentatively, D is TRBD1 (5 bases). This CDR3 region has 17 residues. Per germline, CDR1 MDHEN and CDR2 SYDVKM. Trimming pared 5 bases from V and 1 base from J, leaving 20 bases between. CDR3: CASSPGGAGAFNYGYTF. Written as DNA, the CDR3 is TGTGCCAGCAGTCCTGGTGGGGCAGGAGCCTTTAACTATGGCTACACCTTC.

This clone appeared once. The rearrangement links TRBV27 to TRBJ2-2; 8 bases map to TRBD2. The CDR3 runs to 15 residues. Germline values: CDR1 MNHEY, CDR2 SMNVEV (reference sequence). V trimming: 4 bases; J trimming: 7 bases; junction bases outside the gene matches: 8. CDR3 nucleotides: TGTGCCAGCAGTTCCAGCGGGAGAGGGATCGGGGAGCTGTTTTTT. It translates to CASSSSGRGIGELFF.

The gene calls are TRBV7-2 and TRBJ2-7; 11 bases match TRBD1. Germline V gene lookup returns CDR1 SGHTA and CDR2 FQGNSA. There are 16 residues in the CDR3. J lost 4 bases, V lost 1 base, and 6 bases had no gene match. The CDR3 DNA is TGTGCCAGCAGCTTAGGGACAGGGGGCAAGTCTTACGAGCAGTACTTC. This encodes CASSLGTGGKSYEQYF.

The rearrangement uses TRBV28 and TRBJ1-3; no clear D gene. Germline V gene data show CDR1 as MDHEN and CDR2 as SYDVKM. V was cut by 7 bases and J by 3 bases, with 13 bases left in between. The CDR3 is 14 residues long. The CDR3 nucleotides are TGTGCCAGCACCGAGCGGGTGGGTGGAAACACCATATATTTT. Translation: CASTERVGGNTIYF. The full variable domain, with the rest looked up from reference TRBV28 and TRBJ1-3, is DVKVTQSSRYLVKRTGEKVFLECVQDMDHENMFWYRQDPGLGLRLIYFSYDVKMKEKGDIPEGYSVSREKKERFSLILESASTNQTSMYLCASTERVGGNTIYFGEGSWLTVV.